The rows below give T cell receptor beta chains drawn from one sample of a study of identical twins. MiXCR was run by TCRdb on the 5' RACE reads, yielding one entry per CDR3 protein. Found here are nearly 900,000 distinct CDR3 sequences, 12% of them singletons; the top ten hold around 1.5%. In addition, the sample was reused for a study of yellow fever vaccine responses in identical twins.

The sequenced sample was PBMCs. The receptors were sampled from a woman under 30 in good health. Each CDR3 is given with its conserved first and last residue. D genes are given only for firm matches. Size values are once, few and many counts, or a class for expanded clones, and some rows have none.

clone_size j_call d_call v_call cdr3_aa cdr3_nt
few TRBJ1-2 TRBD1 TRBV20-1 CSARTGLVYGYTF TGCAGTGCCCGGACAGGGCTTGTCTATGGCTACACCTTC
few TRBJ1-6 . TRBV6-5 CASSYSGAVNSPLHF TGTGCCAGCAGTTACAGTGGGGCAGTAAATTCACCCCTCCACTTT
. TRBJ2-3 TRBD2 TRBV25-1 CASSPSGGPTDTQYF TGTGCCAGCAGCCCTTCGGGAGGACCCACAGATACGCAGTATTTT
few TRBJ2-7 TRBD1 TRBV20-1 CSARSPGQGAREQYF TGCAGTGCTAGATCGCCGGGACAGGGGGCTCGTGAGCAGTACTTC
many TRBJ1-5 . TRBV19 CASSKYSNQPQHF TGTGCCAGTAGCAAATATAGCAATCAGCCCCAGCATTTT
few TRBJ2-3 TRBD2 TRBV10-3 CAIWEGVDTQYF TGTGCCATCTGGGAGGGAGTAGATACGCAGTATTTT
. TRBJ2-7 . TRBV13 CASSSVRGRYEQYF TGTGCCAGCAGCTCGGTGCGGGGGCGGTACGAGCAGTACTTC
few TRBJ1-1 . TRBV10-3 CAISELSNEAFF TGTGCCATCAGTGAACTGTCAAATGAAGCTTTCTTT
. TRBJ2-5 TRBD1 TRBV29-1 CSATTSPGTGGFGTQYF TGCAGCGCAACCACAAGCCCCGGGACAGGTGGTTTCGGGACCCAGTACTTC
many TRBJ2-1 . TRBV7-2 CASSLAISGGYNEQFF TGTGCCAGCAGCTTAGCGATTTCCGGGGGCTACAATGAGCAGTTCTTC
few TRBJ1-2 . TRBV28 CASSYGTMGGYTF TGTGCCAGCAGTTACGGGACTATGGGTGGCTACACCTTC
. TRBJ1-2 TRBD1 TRBV12-3/TRBV12-4 CASSSDRGGRYTF TGTGCCAGCAGCTCCGACAGGGGCGGGCGCTACACCTTC
. TRBJ2-3 TRBD2 TRBV5-1 CASSNSGTGTDTQYF TGCGCCAGCAGCAATAGCGGGACCGGAACAGATACGCAGTATTTT
few TRBJ2-7 . TRBV29-1 CSVEGVGKETTYEQYF TGCAGCGTTGAAGGCGTCGGAAAGGAGACCACCTACGAGCAGTACTTC
. TRBJ1-6 . TRBV20-1 CSARDQDNSPLHF TGCAGTGCTAGAGATCAGGATAATTCACCCCTCCACTTT
. TRBJ2-5 TRBD2 TRBV11-1 CASTVLLGSGISWETQYF TGTGCCAGCACCGTCCTCTTGGGTAGCGGGATTTCTTGGGAGACCCAGTACTTC
few TRBJ1-4 . TRBV2 CASSPGAATNEKLFF TGTGCCAGCAGCCCCGGGGCAGCAACTAATGAAAAACTGTTTTTT
. TRBJ1-2 TRBD1 TRBV12-3/TRBV12-4 CASTRQGANYGYTF TGTGCCAGCACCCGACAGGGGGCTAACTATGGCTACACCTTC
many TRBJ2-5 TRBD2 TRBV20-1 CSARRLAGDQETQYF TGCAGTGCTAGACGGTTAGCGGGGGACCAAGAGACCCAGTACTTC
few TRBJ2-2 TRBD2 TRBV28 CASIFSGLAGGLSGELFF TGTGCCAGCATCTTTTCTGGCTTGGCGGGAGGTTTGTCCGGGGAGCTGTTTTTT
. TRBJ2-1 . TRBV10-1 CASSESDGRGHEQFF TGCGCCAGCAGTGAGTCTGATGGCAGGGGCCATGAGCAGTTCTTC
. TRBJ1-1 TRBD1 TRBV7-9 CASSRSTGALYTEAFF TGTGCCAGCAGCCGTTCCACAGGGGCATTGTACACTGAAGCTTTCTTT
. TRBJ1-1 . TRBV19 CASSLGTTVTEAFF TGTGCCAGTAGTCTCGGGACGACGGTCACTGAAGCTTTCTTT
. TRBJ1-3 TRBD1 TRBV11-2 CASSSRVEGAVVGNTIYF TGTGCCAGCAGCTCACGCGTGGAGGGGGCGGTGGTTGGAAACACCATATATTTT
. TRBJ2-1 TRBD1 TRBV7-7 CASSTGTGNEQFF TGTGCCAGCAGCACCGGGACAGGCAATGAGCAGTTCTTC
. TRBJ2-6 TRBD1 TRBV18 CASSWTGGSSGANVLTF TGTGCCAGCTCGTGGACAGGGGGCTCCTCTGGGGCCAACGTCCTGACTTTC
few TRBJ1-1 . TRBV3-1 CASSQEMNTEAFF TGTGCCAGCAGCCAAGAGATGAACACTGAAGCTTTCTTT
many TRBJ2-1 TRBD2 TRBV20-1 CSAWTSGPNNEQFF TGCAGTGCTTGGACTAGCGGGCCAAACAATGAGCAGTTCTTC
many TRBJ1-1 . TRBV11-2 CASSSLTGTEAFF TGTGCCAGCAGCTCATTGACAGGTACTGAAGCTTTCTTT
. TRBJ1-4 . TRBV9 CASSGATGSTNEKLFF TGTGCCAGCAGCGGAGCGACAGGTTCAACTAATGAAAAACTGTTTTTT
. TRBJ2-1 . TRBV5-4 CASSLKHSNEQFF TGTGCCAGCAGCTTGAAACACTCCAATGAGCAGTTCTTC
. TRBJ1-5 . TRBV4-1 CASSQGRVSQPQHF TGCGCCAGCAGCCAAGGCAGGGTCTCTCAGCCCCAGCATTTT
few TRBJ2-1 TRBD1 TRBV12-3/TRBV12-4 CASTRGTGYMGEQFF TGTGCCAGCACCCGTGGGACAGGGTACATGGGTGAGCAGTTCTTC
few TRBJ1-6 . TRBV6-2/TRBV6-3 CASSQGAPFPLHF TGTGCCAGCAGTCAAGGGGCCCCTTTCCCCCTCCACTTT
few TRBJ2-1 TRBD1 TRBV5-1 CASSQTGQGSYNEQFF TGCGCCAGCAGCCAGACAGGGCAGGGCTCCTACAATGAGCAGTTCTTC
. TRBJ1-4 . TRBV28 CASISQSERSNEKLFF TGTGCCAGCATCTCACAGTCCGAAAGATCTAATGAAAAACTGTTTTTT
. TRBJ2-5 TRBD1 TRBV7-4 CASSLGTRQGFEETQYF TGTGCCAGCAGCCTAGGAACCCGACAGGGCTTTGAGGAGACCCAGTACTTC
. TRBJ1-1 . TRBV19 CASSLILEANTEAFF TGTGCCAGTAGTCTCATCCTCGAGGCGAACACTGAAGCTTTCTTT
few TRBJ2-1 . TRBV5-1 CASSSVGYIGGEQFF TGCGCCAGCAGCTCGGTGGGTTACATAGGCGGTGAGCAGTTCTTC
few TRBJ2-5 TRBD1 TRBV20-1 CSARGQRETQYF TGCAGTGCGAGGGGACAGAGAGAGACCCAGTACTTC
few TRBJ2-6 . TRBV20-1 CSASEPSGANVLTF TGCAGTGCTAGCGAGCCTAGCGGGGCCAACGTCCTGACTTTC
few TRBJ2-5 . TRBV18 CASSPRIQRMYQETQYF TGTGCCAGCTCACCACGGATCCAGCGGATGTACCAAGAGACCCAGTACTTC
few TRBJ2-5 . TRBV28 CASSSPGVYQETQYF TGTGCCAGCAGTTCCCCGGGCGTGTACCAAGAGACCCAGTACTTC
. TRBJ2-3 TRBD2 TRBV5-1 CASSVGSGKTDTQYF TGCGCCAGCAGCGTCGGAAGCGGGAAGACAGATACGCAGTATTTT
many TRBJ2-5 . TRBV12-3/TRBV12-4 CASSLVIETQYF TGTGCCAGCAGTTTAGTGATAGAGACCCAGTACTTC
. TRBJ2-7 . TRBV20-1 CSARDRRGYEQYF TGCAGTGCTAGAGATCGGCGAGGCTACGAGCAGTACTTC
few TRBJ2-4 . TRBV15 CATSTAGGLAKNIQYF TGTGCCACCAGCACCGCCGGGGGACTAGCCAAAAACATTCAGTACTTC
. TRBJ2-5 . TRBV7-9 CASSSGRGQETQYF TGTGCCAGCAGCTCCGGCAGGGGCCAAGAGACCCAGTACTTC
. TRBJ2-1 TRBD2 TRBV7-6 CASRPTGLAGGNEQFF TGTGCCAGCAGGCCAACCGGACTAGCGGGAGGAAATGAGCAGTTCTTC
few TRBJ2-1 . TRBV24-1 CATSDSWRDEQFF TGTGCCACCAGTGATTCGTGGCGGGATGAGCAGTTCTTC